This entry is about one TCR beta chain. Generated by immunoSEQ multiplex PCR, the TCRdb table keeps only in-frame clones and is missing some. The data hold 250,000 to 300,000 clones, with about 94% observed a single time. These data come from a study of T cell responses to AZD1222 COVID-19 vaccine. V dropped 8 bases and J dropped 3 bases, with 7 bases sitting between them. The CDR3 is 11 residues long. CDR1 is SGHTA and CDR2 is FQGNSA in the germline V gene. The gene calls are TRBV7-2 and TRBJ1-1; no clear D gene. Specimen: peripheral blood, collected 28 days after the second AZD1222 dose. The TCR comes from an adult who received the AZD1222 COVID-19 vaccine. The CDR3 coding sequence is TGTGCCAGCGCGTCAGACACTGAAGCTTTCTTT. It yields the protein CASASDTEAFF.